A single sample gave rise to the 30 T cell receptor beta chains below, sequenced in a study of technical replicates of blood from a handful of donors (dated by TCRdb to the late 2010s). Library preparation was by the immunoSEQ multiplex PCR assay. TCRdb obtained this table from immuneACCESS and retained in-frame rearrangements with V and J assigned. These tables miss some clones; where compared with another copy, unresolved V genes account for less than half of the shortfall, and the remainder is unexplained. The sample table records 60,000 to 85,000 clones; roughly 94% of these occur just once. Over 0.35% of the sample is taken by the ten largest. Sequencing was performed on T cells isolated from PBMCs. The receptors come from a human donor in good health.

The V gene is TRBV6-5, the J gene TRBJ1-4, with D perhaps matching TRBD1 (5 bases). The V end was cut by 10 bases, the J end by 6 bases, with 18 bases between. From germline, CDR1 is MNHEY and CDR2 SVGAGI. CDR3 length equals 14 residues. CDR3: CATSQQAGDEKLFF. For the CDR3, the DNA is TGTGCCACCTCCCAACAGGCGGGGGATGAAAAACTGTTTTTT.

The rearrangement links TRBV9 to TRBJ2-3, with D maybe TRBD1 (6 bases). This CDR3 spans 14 amino acids. CDR1 is SGDLS, CDR2 YYNGEE, per germline. V dropped 3 bases and J dropped 2 bases, with 10 bases sitting between them. The CDR3 DNA reads TGTGCCAGCAGCGGACAGGTTATCACAGATACGCAGTATTTT. Translated, it gives CASSGQVITDTQYF.

The rearrangement uses TRBV7-3 and TRBJ2-7; 15 bases are a match to TRBD2. The CDR3 totals 18 residues. Germline V gene lookup returns CDR1 SGHTA and CDR2 FQGTGA. The V and J ends lost 1 base and 2 bases, in that order; junction bases with no gene match: 6. The CDR3 region has the DNA TGTGCCAGCAGCTTAAGGGGAGGACTAGCGGGAGGGCCCTACGAGCAGTACTTC. Amino acid sequence: CASSLRGGLAGGPYEQYF.

At least ten counts were recorded for this clone. The V and J genes are TRBV6-4 and TRBJ2-1; a possible D gene is TRBD1 (6 bases). Germline-derived CDR1 and CDR2 are MRHNA and SNTAGT. The V gene lost 4 bases and the J gene lost 0 bases, with 10 bases spanning the gap. The CDR3 runs 15 residues. Here the CDR3 DNA reads TGTGCCAGCAGTGCTCAGGACAGCTCCTACAATGAGCAGTTCTTC. Amino acids: CASSAQDSSYNEQFF.

The chain links TRBV4-2 to TRBJ2-7; D possibly corresponds to TRBD2 (6 bases). Germline assignment: CDR1 LGHNA and CDR2 YNFKEQ. CDR3 length: 14 residues. The ends were cut back, 1 base at V and 3 bases at J, with 10 bases in the middle. CDR3 region: CASSQAGESYEQYF. The DNA of the CDR3 is TGTGCCAGCAGCCAAGCGGGGGAAAGCTACGAGCAGTACTTC.

This chain uses TRBV7-2 with TRBJ1-2, with a possible D match to TRBD1 (5 bases). Deletions cut 4 bases from V and 4 bases from J, with 16 bases between. This CDR3 is 15 amino acids long. The germline CDR1 and CDR2 sequences are SGHTA and FQGNSA. The DNA of the CDR3 is TGTGCCAGCAGCTCCCCCGGGACTGCCGGCTATGGCTACACCTTC. Translation gives CASSSPGTAGYGYTF.

The sample holds a few counts of this clone. The chain joins TRBV30 to TRBJ1-5; the D gene is possibly TRBD1 (5 bases). With 0 bases removed from V and 2 bases from J, the gap between germline ends came to 5 bases. CDR1 GTSNPN and CDR2 SVGIG come from the germline V gene (reference sequence). The CDR3 is 13 amino acids. Here the CDR3 reads CAWSVQGNQPQHF. In DNA, the CDR3 is TGTGCCTGGAGTGTACAGGGCAATCAGCCCCAGCATTTT.

The chain is built from TRBV13 and TRBJ2-3; D unresolved. Germline CDR1 is PRHDT and CDR2 is FYEKMQ (reference sequence). The germline V and J ends were trimmed by 5 bases and 0 bases, with 12 bases remaining between them. The CDR3 contains 15 residues. The CDR3 coding sequence is TGTGCCAGCAGCCCCGAGCCCTATAGCACAGATACGCAGTATTTT. Its translation: CASSPEPYSTDTQYF.

The chain employs TRBV27 and TRBJ1-1, with D perhaps TRBD1 (6 bases). Looked up from germline, CDR1 is MNHEY and CDR2 is SMNVEV (reference sequence). This CDR3 is 16 amino acids long. The germline V and J ends were trimmed by 6 bases and 0 bases, with 17 bases remaining between them. The CDR3 here is CASSTRGQPMNTEAFF. Here the CDR3 DNA reads TGTGCCAGCAGCACAAGAGGACAGCCTATGAACACTGAAGCTTTCTTT.

The chain carries TRBV28 and TRBJ2-7; 8 bases agree with TRBD1. The CDR3 is 14 amino acids. The germline gives CDR1 MDHEN, CDR2 SYDVKM. V gave up 3 bases and J gave up 5 bases; unmatched junction bases: 6. As DNA, the CDR3 is TGTGCCAGCAGTTTGGGCCAGGGGGCCCACGAGCAGTACTTC. This codes for CASSLGQGAHEQYF.

The chain has TRBV11-2 and TRBJ1-2; tentatively, D is TRBD1 (6 bases). V shed 5 bases and J shed 5 bases, with 12 bases lying between them. The germline V gene encodes CDR1 SGHAT and CDR2 FQNNGV. This CDR3 is built from 13 residues. The chain's CDR3 is CASSSGQNYGYTF. The CDR3 DNA is TGTGCCAGCAGCAGTGGACAGAATTATGGCTACACCTTC.

The rearrangement joins TRBV7-9 to TRBJ2-5; perhaps TRBD2 as D (5 bases). The CDR3 runs 15 residues. The V end was cut by 1 base, the J end by 4 bases, with 13 bases between. CDR1 and CDR2 from the germline V gene are SEHNR and FQNEAQ (reference sequence). Here the CDR3 DNA reads TGTGCCAGCAGCTTAGGCGAGGGTAGGTCAGAGACCCAGTACTTC. Amino acids: CASSLGEGRSETQYF.

The CDR3 nucleotides read TGTGCCAGCAGTTTCGCTAGCGGGATCTACAATGAGCAGTTCTTC. It is translated as CASSFASGIYNEQFF. V usage is TRBV27 and J usage is TRBJ2-1; TRBD2 aligns across 9 bases. The CDR3 contains 15 residues. Germline trimming cut 3 bases from V and 3 bases from J; bases unmatched to any gene: 3. CDR1 MNHEY and CDR2 SMNVEV come from the germline V gene (reference sequence).

V is TRBV28 and J is TRBJ2-7, with 7 bases aligning to TRBD2. The CDR3 contains 12 residues. Per germline, CDR1 MDHEN and CDR2 SYDVKM. Trimming cost V 5 bases and J 6 bases; bases outside gene matches: 4. The CDR3 region is CASSLGGLEQYF. The CDR3 bases are TGTGCCAGCAGTCTGGGAGGGCTCGAGCAGTACTTC.

The J gene is TRBJ2-5, the V gene TRBV5-4; a possible D gene is TRBD2 (6 bases). V was pared by 3 bases and J by 2 bases, with 11 bases between. The V gene's germline CDR1 is SGHNT and CDR2 YYREEE (reference sequence). This CDR3 region has 14 residues. As DNA, the CDR3 is TGTGCCAGCAGCTACGGGGACTTTCAAGAGACCCAGTACTTC. This gives the protein CASSYGDFQETQYF.

The chain's CDR3 is CASTGGANTDTQYF. Here the CDR3 DNA reads TGTGCCAGCACGGGGGGAGCTAACACAGATACGCAGTATTTT. The chain uses TRBV6-5 and TRBJ2-3; 7 bases align to TRBD2. The ends lost 7 bases at V and 2 bases at J; junction bases unmatched: 6. Germline CDR1 and CDR2: MNHEY and SVGAGI. CDR3 length: 14 residues.

The V and J genes are TRBV5-8 and TRBJ2-7; possibly TRBD2 for D (5 bases). This CDR3 spans 13 amino acids. The germline gives CDR1 SGHTS, CDR2 YDEGEE. V dropped 2 bases and J dropped 2 bases, with 8 bases sitting between them. This CDR3 is CASSFKGAYEQYF. As DNA, the CDR3 is TGTGCCAGCAGCTTTAAGGGAGCCTACGAGCAGTACTTC.

The chain recombines TRBV4-2 with TRBJ2-3; 10 bases line up with TRBD2. Looked up from germline, CDR1 is LGHNA and CDR2 is YNFKEQ. The CDR3 length is 17 residues. V shed 1 base and J 2 bases; nucleotides not matched to a gene: 6. The CDR3 loop is CASSQVPAGGITDTQYF. The CDR3 coding sequence is TGTGCCAGCAGCCAAGTACCAGCGGGAGGGATCACAGATACGCAGTATTTT.

This clone was seen just once. The chain is built from TRBV5-1 and TRBJ2-1, with D possibly matching TRBD2 (5 bases). The CDR3 contains 14 residues. Germline V CDR1 and CDR2: SGHRS, YFSETQ. Trimming cost V 0 bases and J 9 bases, with 13 bases left between them. The CDR3 is CASSLVDPRGEQFF. The CDR3, as DNA: TGCGCCAGCAGCTTGGTTGACCCTCGGGGTGAGCAGTTCTTC.

CDR3: CASSVGGGGRLMAVDTQYF. The CDR3 coding sequence is TGTGCCAGCAGCGTAGGAGGAGGCGGGAGATTAATGGCCGTTGATACGCAGTATTTT. This rearrangement joins TRBV9 to TRBJ2-3; 7 bases match TRBD2. V gave up 0 bases and J gave up 6 bases; unmatched junction bases: 19. The germline gives CDR1 SGDLS, CDR2 YYNGEE. This CDR3 spans 19 amino acids.

This chain uses TRBV7-2 with TRBJ2-2; tentative D call: TRBD1 (5 bases). Germline assignment: CDR1 SGHTA and CDR2 FQGNSA. There are 16 residues in the CDR3. Trimming stripped 5 bases from V and 3 bases from J, with 16 bases between. The CDR3 reads CASSPTPGPDTGELFF. CDR3 in DNA: TGTGCCAGCAGCCCTACCCCAGGGCCAGACACCGGGGAGCTGTTTTTT.

Only a few counts were recorded for this clone. This chain connects TRBV7-9 to TRBJ1-2; D is unclear. The germline V gene encodes CDR1 SEHNR and CDR2 FQNEAQ (reference sequence). V shed 1 base and J shed 8 bases, with 14 bases lying between them. CDR3 length: 14 residues. The DNA for the CDR3 is TGTGCCAGCAGCTTAGTGGGAGACTTCTTAGGCTACACCTTC. Protein sequence: CASSLVGDFLGYTF.

V is TRBV28 and J is TRBJ1-6; D call uncertain. There are 14 residues in the CDR3. Germline values: CDR1 MDHEN, CDR2 SYDVKM. V lost 4 bases and J 6 bases, leaving 10 bases between the germline ends. The CDR3 sequence is CASSSPGGNSPLHF. The CDR3 DNA sequence: TGTGCCAGCAGTTCCCCGGGTGGTAATTCACCCCTCCACTTT.

J is TRBJ1-4 and V is TRBV28, with TRBD1 as a possible D gene (5 bases). Germline CDR1 reads MDHEN; CDR2 reads SYDVKM. The CDR3 runs 15 residues. Between the trimmed V and J ends, which lost 3 bases and 7 bases, there was a span of 15 bases. The CDR3 DNA reads as TGTGCCAGCAGTTTCCGAGACAGTCTTGGTGAAAAACTGTTTTTT. Translated, it gives CASSFRDSLGEKLFF. The variable domain in full, completed from reference TRBV28 and TRBJ1-4, reads DVKVTQSSRYLVKRTGEKVFLECVQDMDHENMFWYRQDPGLGLRLIYFSYDVKMKEKGDIPEGYSVSREKKERFSLILESASTNQTSMYLCASSFRDSLGEKLFFGSGTQLSVL.

This clone was detected only a few times. The rearrangement joins TRBV6-5 to TRBJ1-1; D gene uncertain. Trimming cost V 8 bases and J 4 bases, with 5 bases left between them. Germline values: CDR1 MNHEY, CDR2 SVGAGI. CDR3 length: 10 amino acids. The CDR3 sequence: CASRGTEAFF. CDR3 nucleotides: TGTGCCAGCCGGGGCACTGAAGCTTTCTTT.

V and J are TRBV4-2 and TRBJ2-3; 9 bases align to TRBD2. Unmatched junction bases numbered 4, after V lost 0 bases and J lost 3 bases. Germline CDR1 is LGHNA and CDR2 is YNFKEQ. This CDR3 contains 16 residues. DNA for the CDR3: TGTGCCAGCAGCCAAGAGCGTAGCGGGAGAACAGATACGCAGTATTTT. The encoded protein is CASSQERSGRTDTQYF.

V and J are TRBV5-4 and TRBJ2-1; TRBD1 agrees at 7 bases. This CDR3 comprises 13 residues. V shed 2 bases, J shed 10 bases, and the junction held 6 bases outside the gene matches. Germline V gene lookup returns CDR1 SGHNT and CDR2 YYREEE (reference sequence). The CDR3 nucleotides read TGTGCCAGCAGCTTCGAGACAGGGTACGAGCAGTTCTTC. Its translation: CASSFETGYEQFF.

This clone was detected only once. The chain uses TRBV18 and TRBJ1-3, with D tentatively TRBD1 (5 bases). This CDR3 region has 16 residues. From germline, CDR1 is KGHSH and CDR2 LQKENI. V lost 9 bases, J lost 0 bases, and 18 bases lay in between. The CDR3 loop is CASSFSIDSSGNTIYF. DNA for the CDR3: TGTGCCAGTTCCTTCTCTATAGACAGCTCTGGAAACACCATATATTTT.

This chain connects TRBV27 to TRBJ2-7; D unresolved. Germline lookup yields CDR1 MNHEY and CDR2 SMNVEV (reference sequence). The ends were cut back, 2 bases at V and 1 base at J, with 12 bases in the middle. The CDR3 contains 15 residues. The CDR3 spells CASSLGLDPSYEQYF. CDR3 sequence (DNA): TGTGCCAGCAGTTTAGGCCTAGACCCGTCCTACGAGCAGTACTTC.

This clone was counted a single time. The chain has TRBV19 and TRBJ1-2; the D gene is possibly TRBD1 (5 bases). The CDR3 is 15 residues long. In germline, CDR1 is LNHDA, CDR2 SQIVND (reference sequence). V shed 3 bases and J shed 0 bases, with 11 bases lying between them. The CDR3 DNA sequence: TGTGCCAGTAGTATTACGACAGAAACTAACTATGGCTACACCTTC. This codes for CASSITTETNYGYTF. Together with reference TRBV19 and TRBJ1-2, the CDR3 gives the full variable domain: DGGITQSPKYLFRKEGQNVTLSCEQNLNHDAMYWYRQDPGQGLRLIYYSQIVNDFQKGDIAEGYSVSREKKESFPLTVTSAQKNPTAFYLCASSITTETNYGYTFGSGTRLTVV.